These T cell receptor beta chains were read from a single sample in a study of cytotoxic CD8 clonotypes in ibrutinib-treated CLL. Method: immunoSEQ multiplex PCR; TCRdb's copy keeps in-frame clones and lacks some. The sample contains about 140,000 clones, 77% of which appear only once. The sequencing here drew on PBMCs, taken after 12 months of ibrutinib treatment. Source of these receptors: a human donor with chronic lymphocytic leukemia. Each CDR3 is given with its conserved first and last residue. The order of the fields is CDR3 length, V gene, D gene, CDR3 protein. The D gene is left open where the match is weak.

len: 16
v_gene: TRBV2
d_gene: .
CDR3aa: CASSARTATSNYGYTF

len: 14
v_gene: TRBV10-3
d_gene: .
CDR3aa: CAISQGPPNEKLFF

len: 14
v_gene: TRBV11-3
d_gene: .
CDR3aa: CATLAWTSYNEQFF

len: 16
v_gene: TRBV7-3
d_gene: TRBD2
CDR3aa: CASSLSGGGGQETQYF

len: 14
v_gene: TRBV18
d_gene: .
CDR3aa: CASSRGQGFGGYTF

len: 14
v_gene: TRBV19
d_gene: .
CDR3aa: CASSITGSTDTQYF

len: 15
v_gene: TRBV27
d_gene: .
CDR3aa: CASSSNTVTALEQYF

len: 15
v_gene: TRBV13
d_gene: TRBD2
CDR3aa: CASSLAGGSTYEQYF

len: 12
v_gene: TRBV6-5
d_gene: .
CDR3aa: CASSFTNQPQHF

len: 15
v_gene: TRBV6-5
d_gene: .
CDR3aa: CASSRGQSINEKLFF

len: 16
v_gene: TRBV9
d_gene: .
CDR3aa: CASSGLPWETNEKLFF

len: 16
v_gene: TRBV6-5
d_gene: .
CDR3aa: CASSYSGSPSTDTQYF

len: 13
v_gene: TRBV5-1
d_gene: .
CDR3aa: CASSLPGTYEQYF

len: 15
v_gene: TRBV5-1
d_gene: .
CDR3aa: CASSLQGILAYEQYF

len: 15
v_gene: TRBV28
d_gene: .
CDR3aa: CASSSYAGNSYEQYF

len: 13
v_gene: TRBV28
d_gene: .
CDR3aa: CASSSPLNTEAFF

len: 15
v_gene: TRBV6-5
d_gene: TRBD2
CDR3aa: CASSKLAGNTGELFF

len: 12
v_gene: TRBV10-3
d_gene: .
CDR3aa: CAISDSNQPQHF

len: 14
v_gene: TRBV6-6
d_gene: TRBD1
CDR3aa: CASRNTGGDQPQHF

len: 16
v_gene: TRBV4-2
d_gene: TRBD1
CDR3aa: CASSQTGTGFRETQYF

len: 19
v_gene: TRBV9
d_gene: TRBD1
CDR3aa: CASSVSGTGLLSSYNEQFF

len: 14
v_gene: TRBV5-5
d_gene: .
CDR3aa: CASSLYVGGETQYF

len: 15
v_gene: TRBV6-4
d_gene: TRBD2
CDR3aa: CASSGLAGGSDTQYF

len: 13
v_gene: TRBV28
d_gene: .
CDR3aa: CASSGAPNEKLFF

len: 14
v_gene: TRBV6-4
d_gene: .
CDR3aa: CASSDRSGYNEQFF

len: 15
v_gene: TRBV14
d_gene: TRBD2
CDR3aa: CASSPGTSVSDTQYF

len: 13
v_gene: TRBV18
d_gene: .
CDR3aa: CASSLRGRETQYF